This T cell receptor beta chain was recorded in a study of T cell changes during pregnancy in multiple sclerosis. V was shortened by 3 bases and J by 7 bases, with 24 bases between the two germline ends. This CDR3 comprises 16 residues. Germline lookup yields CDR1 SQVTM and CDR2 ANQGSEA. Libraries were prepared by immunoSEQ multiplex PCR; TCRdb keeps only in-frame clonotypes and omits some of them. The sample includes about 120,000 clones, approximately 94% of them seen just once. The TCR comes from a female donor with multiple sclerosis, enrolled in a pregnancy study. V usage is TRBV29-1 and J usage is TRBJ1-1; D possibly corresponds to TRBD1 (6 bases). Sample: peripheral blood, taken before pregnancy. The CDR3 spells CSVEGQAGEFTGEAFF. The CDR3 DNA reads TGCAGCGTTGAGGGTCAGGCAGGGGAATTCACGGGTGAAGCTTTCTTT.